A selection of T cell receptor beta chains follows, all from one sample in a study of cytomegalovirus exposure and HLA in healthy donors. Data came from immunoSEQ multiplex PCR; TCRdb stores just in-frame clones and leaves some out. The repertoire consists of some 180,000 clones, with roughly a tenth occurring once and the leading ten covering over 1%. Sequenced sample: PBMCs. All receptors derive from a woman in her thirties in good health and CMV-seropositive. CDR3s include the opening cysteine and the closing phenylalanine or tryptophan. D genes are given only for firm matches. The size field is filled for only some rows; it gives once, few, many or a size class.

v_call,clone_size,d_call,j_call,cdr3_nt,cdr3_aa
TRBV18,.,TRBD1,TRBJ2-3,TGTGCCAGCTCACCCAATCAACAGGGGAGCACAGATACGCAGTATTTT,CASSPNQQGSTDTQYF
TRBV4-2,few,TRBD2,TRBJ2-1,TGTGCCAGCAGCCCGGGACTAGCGGGAACCCTTTCCTACAATGAGCAGTTCTTC,CASSPGLAGTLSYNEQFF
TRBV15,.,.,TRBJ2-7,TGTGCCACCAGCAGAGAGGCTAGCGAGGACTACGAGCAGTACTTC,CATSREASEDYEQYF
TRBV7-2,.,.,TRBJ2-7,TGTGCCAGCTCCCGGGACTCCGGCATTCGGGACGAGCAGTACTTC,CASSRDSGIRDEQYF
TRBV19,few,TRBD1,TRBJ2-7,TGTGCCAGTAGTATTTGGACAGGGAGCGAGCAGTACTTC,CASSIWTGSEQYF
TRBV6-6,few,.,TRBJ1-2,TGTGCCAGCAGTTACTCGCTCCGGGACACTAACTATGGCTACACCTTC,CASSYSLRDTNYGYTF
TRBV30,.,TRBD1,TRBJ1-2,TGTGCCTGGAGTGTAAACAGGGGATGGAATTATGGCTACACCTTC,CAWSVNRGWNYGYTF
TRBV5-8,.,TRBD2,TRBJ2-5,TGTGCCAGCAGCTTGGGGGAGGGAGGCCAAGAGACCCAGTACTTC,CASSLGEGGQETQYF
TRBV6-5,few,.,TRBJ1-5,TGTGCCAGCAGTTACTCGAAACGGGGGAATCAGCCCCAGCATTTT,CASSYSKRGNQPQHF
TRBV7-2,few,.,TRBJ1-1,TGTGCCAGCAGCTTAGACAGGAACACTGAAGCTTTCTTT,CASSLDRNTEAFF
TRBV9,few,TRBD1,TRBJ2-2,TGTGCCAGCAGCGCCACCCACAGGGGGCAGAGCGGGGAGCTGTTTTTT,CASSATHRGQSGELFF
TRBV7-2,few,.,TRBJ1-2,TGTGCCAGCAGCTTGGAGGGACGGAACAACTATGGCTACACCTTC,CASSLEGRNNYGYTF
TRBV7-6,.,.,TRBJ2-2,TGTGCCAGCAGCTTGAGCGGGGAGCTGTTTTTT,CASSLSGELFF
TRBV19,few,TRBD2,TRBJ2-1,TGTGCCAGTTCAAGCGGGAGCCGCACCAATGAGCAGTTCTTC,CASSSGSRTNEQFF
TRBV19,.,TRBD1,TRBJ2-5,TGTGCCAGTAGTATGACAGGGGGCAAGGAGACCCAGTACTTC,CASSMTGGKETQYF
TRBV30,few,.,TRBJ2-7,TGTGCCTGGAGTGGGGGACAAGGCTCTAAGAGGGAGAAGTACTTT,CAWSGGQGSKREKYF
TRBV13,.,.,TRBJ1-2,TGTGCCAGCAGCGGTGGGACATACTATGAGGGCTACACCTTC,CASSGGTYYEGYTF
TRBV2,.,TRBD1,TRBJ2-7,TGTGCCAGCAGTGAACGCCAGGGGGCTTATGAGCAGTACTTC,CASSERQGAYEQYF
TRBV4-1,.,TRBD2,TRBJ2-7,TGCGCCAGCAGCCAAGCTACTAGCGGCCCCTTCTACGAGCAGTACTTC,CASSQATSGPFYEQYF
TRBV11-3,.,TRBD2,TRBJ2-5,TGTGCCAGCAGCCCCAGGAGTAGCGGGAGTGGAGAGACCCAGTACTTC,CASSPRSSGSGETQYF
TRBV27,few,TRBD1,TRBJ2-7,TGTGCCAGCACCCCCCGTGGGACAGGAGTTAATGGGGCCTCCTACGAGCAGTACTTC,CASTPRGTGVNGASYEQYF
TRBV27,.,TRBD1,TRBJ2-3,TGTGCCAGCAGTTACAGGGGTACAGATACGCAGTATTTT,CASSYRGTDTQYF
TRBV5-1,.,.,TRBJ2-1,TGCGCCAGCAGCCCAAACTACAATGAGCAGTTCTTC,CASSPNYNEQFF
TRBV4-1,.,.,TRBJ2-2,TGCGCCAGCAGCCAAAGAGCGGGCGCCGGGGAGCTGTTTTTT,CASSQRAGAGELFF
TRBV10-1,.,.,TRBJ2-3,TGCGCCAGCAGCCCTCACACTAGGGATACGCAGTATTTT,CASSPHTRDTQYF
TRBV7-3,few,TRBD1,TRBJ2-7,TGTGCCAGCAGCTTGGACAGGGGGTACGAGCAGTACTTC,CASSLDRGYEQYF
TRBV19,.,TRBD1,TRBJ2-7,TGTGCCAGTAGTATTGGGACAGGGGACTACGAGCAGTACTTC,CASSIGTGDYEQYF
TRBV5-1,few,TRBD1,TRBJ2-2,TGCGCCAGCAGCTTGGCCTTTGGGACAGCTAACACCGGGGAGCTGTTTTTT,CASSLAFGTANTGELFF
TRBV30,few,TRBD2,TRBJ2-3,TGTGCCTGGAGTAAGCCTAGCGGTACAGATACGCAGTATTTT,CAWSKPSGTDTQYF
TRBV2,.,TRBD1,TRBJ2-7,TGTGCCAGCAGCCAAGGACAGGGGCCCATCTACGAGCAGTACTTC,CASSQGQGPIYEQYF
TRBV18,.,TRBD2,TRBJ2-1,TGTGCCAGCTCACCACCTAGCGGGCGAGCCACCAATGAGCAGTTCTTC,CASSPPSGRATNEQFF
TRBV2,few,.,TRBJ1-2,TGTGCCAGCAGTCTCGCTACTTTTGGAGTATATGGCTACACCTTC,CASSLATFGVYGYTF
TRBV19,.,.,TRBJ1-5,TGTGCCAGTAGAGCGGTAGAGGCAGCCCAAGCCTTTGGTCAGCCCCAGCATTTT,CASRAVEAAQAFGQPQHF
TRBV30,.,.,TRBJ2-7,TGTGCCTGGAGTGGAGGGGGAAGCTCCTACGAGCAGTACTTC,CAWSGGGSSYEQYF
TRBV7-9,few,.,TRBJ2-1,TGTGCCAGCAGCTTAGGCGAAGTCTCCTACAATGAGCAGTTCTTC,CASSLGEVSYNEQFF
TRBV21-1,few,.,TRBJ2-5,TGTGCCCCCCCTTACCGGGACTTCCAAGAGACCCAGTACTTC,CAPPYRDFQETQYF
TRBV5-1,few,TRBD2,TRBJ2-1,TGCGCCAGCAGCTCCAGCCGACTAGCAGGCTCCTACAATGAGCAGTTCTTC,CASSSSRLAGSYNEQFF
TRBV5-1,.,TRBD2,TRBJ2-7,TGCGCCAGCGCTCCAACCGGGACTACCGCCTACGAGCAGTACTTC,CASAPTGTTAYEQYF
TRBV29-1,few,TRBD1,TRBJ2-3,TGCAGCGTAAAACAGGGGTCTAGCACAGATACGCAGTATTTT,CSVKQGSSTDTQYF
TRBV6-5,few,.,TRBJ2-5,TGTGCCAGCAGTTACTCTCGGGGGACGACCCAGTACTTC,CASSYSRGTTQYF
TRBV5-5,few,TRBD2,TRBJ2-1,TGTGCCAGCAGCCGAGGACTAGCGGGAGGGCCCCTCAATGAGCAGTTCTTC,CASSRGLAGGPLNEQFF
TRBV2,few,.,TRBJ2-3,TGTGCCACCCAGGGCAAGGCGGTGACTAGCACAGATACGCAGTATTTT,CATQGKAVTSTDTQYF
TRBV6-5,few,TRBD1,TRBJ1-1,TGTGCCAGCAGTTACTGGGACAGGGACACTGAAGCTTTCTTT,CASSYWDRDTEAFF
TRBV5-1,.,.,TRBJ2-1,TGCGCCAGCAGCTCCTTATTTAATGAGCAGTTCTTC,CASSSLFNEQFF
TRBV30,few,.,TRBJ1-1,TGTGCCTGGAGTAAGGGAGGTGACACTGAAGCTTTCTTT,CAWSKGGDTEAFF
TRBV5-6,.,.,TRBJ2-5,TGTGCCAGCAGCTTGACAGGGAGGGGAGAGACCCAGTACTTC,CASSLTGRGETQYF
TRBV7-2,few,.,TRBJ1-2,TGTGCCAGCAGCCCGGGGGGCCAATATGGCTACACCTTC,CASSPGGQYGYTF
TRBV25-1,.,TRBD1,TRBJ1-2,TGTGCCAGCAGTAAGACAGGGCAGAATGGCTACACCTTC,CASSKTGQNGYTF
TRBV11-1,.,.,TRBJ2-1,TGTGCCAGCAGCTGGGGACTGGAAAACAATGAGCAGTTCTTC,CASSWGLENNEQFF
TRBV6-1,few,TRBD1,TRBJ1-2,TGTGCCAGCAGTGCTTCGGGGACAGGGGGCGACTATGGCTACACCTTC,CASSASGTGGDYGYTF
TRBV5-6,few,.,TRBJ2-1,TGTGCCAGCAGCTTGGGCCGGAGCTTGCGTGAGCAGTTCTTC,CASSLGRSLREQFF
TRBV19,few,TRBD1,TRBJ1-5,TGTGCCAGTAGTATCAGGGGACAGGGTTATCAGCCCCAGCATTTT,CASSIRGQGYQPQHF
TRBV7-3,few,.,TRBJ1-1,TGTGCCAGCAGCTTCAAGACAGGGAACACTGAAGCTTTCTTT,CASSFKTGNTEAFF
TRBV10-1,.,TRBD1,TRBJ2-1,TGCGCCAGCAGTGAGAGGGGGCTCGGTGCTGAGCAGTTCTTC,CASSERGLGAEQFF
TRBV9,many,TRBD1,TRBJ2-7,TGTGCCAGCAGCCCCTATACCGGGACAGGTTCCTCCGAGCAGTACTTC,CASSPYTGTGSSEQYF